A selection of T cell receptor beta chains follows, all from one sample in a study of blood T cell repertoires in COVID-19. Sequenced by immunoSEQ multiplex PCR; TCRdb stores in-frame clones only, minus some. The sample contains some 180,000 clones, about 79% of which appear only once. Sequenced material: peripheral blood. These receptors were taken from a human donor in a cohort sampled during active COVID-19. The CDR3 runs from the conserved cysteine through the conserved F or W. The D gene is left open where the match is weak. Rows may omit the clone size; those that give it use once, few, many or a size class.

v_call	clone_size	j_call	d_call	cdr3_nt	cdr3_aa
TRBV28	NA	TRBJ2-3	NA	TGTGCCAGCAGGTCACAGGGAGTGGATACGCAGTATTTT	CASRSQGVDTQYF
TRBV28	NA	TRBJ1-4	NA	TGTGCCAGCAGTTTATGGGGCCGCTTGGAAAAACTGTTTTTT	CASSLWGRLEKLFF
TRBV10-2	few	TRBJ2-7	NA	TGCGCCAGCAGTGAGGGAAGGGGTTACTACGAGCAGTACTTC	CASSEGRGYYEQYF
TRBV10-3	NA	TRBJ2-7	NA	TGTGCCATCAGTGAAAGTCTACTCTCCTACGAGCAGTACTTC	CAISESLLSYEQYF
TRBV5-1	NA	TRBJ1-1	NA	TGCGCCAGCAGCTTGGACCAGGGCCTATCGAACACTGAAGCTTTCTTT	CASSLDQGLSNTEAFF
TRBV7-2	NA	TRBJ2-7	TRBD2	TGTGCCAGCAGTTCATCTTACCTAGCGGGGACCAGGGGTGAGCAGTACTTC	CASSSSYLAGTRGEQYF
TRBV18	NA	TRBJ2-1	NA	TGTGCCAGCTCGCCCCCAGCGGCCCCCTACAATGAGCAGTTCTTC	CASSPPAAPYNEQFF
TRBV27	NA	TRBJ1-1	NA	TGTGCCAGCAGTTTATCTTCGGGGAACACTGAAGCTTTCTTT	CASSLSSGNTEAFF
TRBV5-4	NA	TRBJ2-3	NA	TGTGCCAGCAGCTTCAGCGGTGGAGGAGATACGCAGTATTTT	CASSFSGGGDTQYF
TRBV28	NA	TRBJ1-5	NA	TGTGCCAGCAGATTTTTGGGGGGGGATAGCAATCAGCCCCAGCATTTT	CASRFLGGDSNQPQHF
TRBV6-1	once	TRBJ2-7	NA	TGTGCCAGCAGGGAACAGACTCCCAGACCCCCCAGAAAGAGTAGTACCTACGAGCAGTACTTC	CASREQTPRPPRKSSTYEQYF
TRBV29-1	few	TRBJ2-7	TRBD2	TGCAGCGTTGATATAACGGGAGGGCGGCAGCAGTACTTC	CSVDITGGRQQYF
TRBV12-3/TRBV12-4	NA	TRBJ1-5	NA	TGTGCCAGCAGTTTATTTTCGGGTCAGCCCCAGCATTTT	CASSLFSGQPQHF
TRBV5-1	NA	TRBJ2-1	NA	TGCGCCAGCAGCTTTCAGGGGTCGGACTACAATGAGCAGTTCTTC	CASSFQGSDYNEQFF
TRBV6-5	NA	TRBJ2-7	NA	TGTGCCAGCTCCCGGGGGTACGAGCAGTACTTC	CASSRGYEQYF
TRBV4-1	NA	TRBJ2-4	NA	TGCGCCAGCAGCCAAGATCGCATTCAGTACTTC	CASSQDRIQYF
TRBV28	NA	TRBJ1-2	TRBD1	TGTGCCAGCAGTTTACGGCAGGGGGGACCCCCTGACTATGGCTACACCTTC	CASSLRQGGPPDYGYTF
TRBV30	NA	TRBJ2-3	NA	TGTGCCTGGGATCTGATACTCACAGATACGCAGTATTTT	CAWDLILTDTQYF
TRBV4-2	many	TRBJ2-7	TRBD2	TGTGCCAGCAGCTCCCGGACTAGCGGGAGTGGAAGCCACGAGCAGTACTTC	CASSSRTSGSGSHEQYF
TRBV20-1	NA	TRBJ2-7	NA	TGCAGTGCTAGAGACGGCTACGAGCAGTACTTC	CSARDGYEQYF
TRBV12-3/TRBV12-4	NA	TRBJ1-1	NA	TGTGCCAGCAGTTATACAGTGAACACTGAAGCTTTCTTT	CASSYTVNTEAFF
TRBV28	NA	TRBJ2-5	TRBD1	TGTGCCAGCAGGAAAACCGGGACAGGGGTCGGGCAAGAGACCCAGTACTTC	CASRKTGTGVGQETQYF
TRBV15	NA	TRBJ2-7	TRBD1	TGTGCCACCAGGTCCGGGACAGAGCCCTACGAGCAGTACTTC	CATRSGTEPYEQYF
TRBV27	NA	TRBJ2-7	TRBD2	TGTGCCAGCAGTATAGAACCGGGACTAGTCTACGAGCAGTACTTC	CASSIEPGLVYEQYF
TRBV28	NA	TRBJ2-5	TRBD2	TGTGCCAGCAGTTTAGGCGGGAGATTAGGGGAGACCCAGTACTTC	CASSLGGRLGETQYF
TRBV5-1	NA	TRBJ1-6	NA	TGCGCCAGCAGGTCTGGGGGCGACAGGTATAATTCACCCCTCCACTTT	CASRSGGDRYNSPLHF
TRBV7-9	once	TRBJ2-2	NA	TGTGCCAGCGTAGAGATCACCGGGGAGCTGTTTTTT	CASVEITGELFF
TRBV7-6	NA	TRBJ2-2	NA	TGTGCCAGCAGCTTAGTGGTTGAGGGTACCGGGGAGCTGTTTTTT	CASSLVVEGTGELFF
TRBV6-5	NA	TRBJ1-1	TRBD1	TGTGCCAGCAACCGCAGGGGGCTGAACACTGAAGCTTTCTTT	CASNRRGLNTEAFF
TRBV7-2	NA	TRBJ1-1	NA	TGTGCCAGCAGCCGTATTAACACTGAAGCTTTCTTT	CASSRINTEAFF
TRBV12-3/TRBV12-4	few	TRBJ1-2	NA	TGTGCCAGCAGTGTCCGGGGGAACTATGGCTACACCTTC	CASSVRGNYGYTF
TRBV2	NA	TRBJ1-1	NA	TGTGCCAGCAGTTTCTCACGGGGGAACACTGAAGCTTTCTTT	CASSFSRGNTEAFF
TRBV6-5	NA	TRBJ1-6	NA	TGTGCCAGCAGCAGGACAGATAATAATTCACCCCTCCACTTT	CASSRTDNNSPLHF
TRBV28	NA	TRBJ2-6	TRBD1	TGTGCCAGCAGCCCGACAGGGGGCGGCTTCTCTGGGGCCAACGTCCTGACTTTC	CASSPTGGGFSGANVLTF
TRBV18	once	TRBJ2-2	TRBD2	TGTGCCAGCTCACCAACTTCTAGCGGGAGGACCGGGGAGCTGTTTTTT	CASSPTSSGRTGELFF
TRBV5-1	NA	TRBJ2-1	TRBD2	TGCGCCAGCAGCCTCGGACTAGCGAGGTACAATGAGCAGTTCTTC	CASSLGLARYNEQFF
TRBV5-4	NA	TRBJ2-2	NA	TGTGCCAGCAGCTCACCGGGGGTGCTGAACACCGGGGAGCTGTTTTTT	CASSSPGVLNTGELFF
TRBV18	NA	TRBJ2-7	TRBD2	TGTGCCAGCTCACCACCGACTAGCGGGAGCGGCGAGCAGTACTTC	CASSPPTSGSGEQYF
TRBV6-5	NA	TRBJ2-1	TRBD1	TGTGCCAGCAGTCGGACAGGGGGAGCGGTAAATGAGCAGTTCTTC	CASSRTGGAVNEQFF
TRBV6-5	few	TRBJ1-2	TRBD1	TGTGCCAGCAGAGAGACAGGGTCCGGGAGTGGCTACACCTTC	CASRETGSGSGYTF
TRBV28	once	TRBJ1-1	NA	TGTGCCAGCAGAACGCAGGGTGGCACTGAAGCTTTCTTT	CASRTQGGTEAFF
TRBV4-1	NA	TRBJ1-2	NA	TGCGCCAGCAGCCCACCCAAGGCGGTGAACTATGGCTACACCTTC	CASSPPKAVNYGYTF
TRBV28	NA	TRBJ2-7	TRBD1	TGTGCCAGCAGCATTGGGACAGGGGGCGCTTACGAGCAGTACTTC	CASSIGTGGAYEQYF
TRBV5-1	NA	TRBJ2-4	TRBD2	TGCGCCAGCAGCTTAGGAGGGACTAGCGTCAAAAACATTCAGTACTTC	CASSLGGTSVKNIQYF
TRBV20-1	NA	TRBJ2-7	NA	TGCAGTGCTAGTGGCTCGGTCTACGAGCAGTACTTC	CSASGSVYEQYF
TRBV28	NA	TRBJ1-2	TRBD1	TGTGCCAGCAGCCTAGGGGGCGTTGGTAGGGGCTATGGCTACACCTTC	CASSLGGVGRGYGYTF
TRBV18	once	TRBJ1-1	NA	TGTGCCAGCTCGCAAGACAGAACTTACATGAACACTGAAGCTTTCTTT	CASSQDRTYMNTEAFF
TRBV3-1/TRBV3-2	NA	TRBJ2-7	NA	TGTGCCAGCAGCCGACTAAACTACGAGCAGTACTTC	CASSRLNYEQYF
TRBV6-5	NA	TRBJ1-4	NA	TGTGCCAGCAGCCGGGGGGGGGAACCGAATGAAAAACTGTTTTTT	CASSRGGEPNEKLFF
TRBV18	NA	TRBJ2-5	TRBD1	TGTGCCAGCTCACCAACAGGGGTAGAGACCCAGTACTTC	CASSPTGVETQYF
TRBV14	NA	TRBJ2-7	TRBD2	TGTGCCAGCAGCCGAGGGGGACTAGTCTACGAGCAGTACTTC	CASSRGGLVYEQYF